Following are 15 T cell receptor beta chains from one sample sequenced in a study of blood T cell repertoires in COVID-19 (dated by TCRdb to between 2020 and 2021). The library was obtained by the immunoSEQ multiplex PCR assay. The clones in this table, taken by TCRdb from immuneACCESS, are in-frame only. Not every clone is retained; where verified, under half of the shortfall comes from an unresolved V gene, and the cause of the rest is unknown. The sample yields 250,000 to 300,000 clones; around nine tenths were counted once. The ten most abundant clones make up 0.94% of the sample. Sequenced input: peripheral blood. Receptor source: a middle-aged woman who had recovered from COVID-19.

The V call is TRBV6-5, the J call TRBJ2-1, with D uncertain. CDR1 is MNHEY, CDR2 SVGAGI, per germline. Trimming took 4 bases from V and 7 from J, leaving 14 bases between them. This CDR3 is 14 amino acids long. CDR3 sequence: CASSSLLGTNEQFF. The CDR3 bases are TGTGCCAGCAGTTCCTTGTTGGGCACAAATGAGCAGTTCTTC.

This clone was found once. The CDR3 DNA sequence: TGTGCCAGCAGCGCCGGGACAGGGTACTCTGGAAACACCATATATTTT. Its translation: CASSAGTGYSGNTIYF. The rearrangement uses TRBV3-1 (or the pseudogene TRBV3-2) and TRBJ1-3, with TRBD1 matching over 9 bases. Germline CDR1 LGHDT, CDR2 YNNKEL (reference sequence). V gave up 5 bases and J gave up 0 bases; unmatched junction bases: 5. This CDR3 has 16 residues.

The gene calls are TRBV19 and TRBJ2-2, with 10 bases aligning to TRBD1. The length of the CDR3 is 14 residues. Germline lookup yields CDR1 LNHDA and CDR2 SQIVND (reference sequence). The V segment lost 7 bases and the J segment 7 bases; nucleotides outside the gene matches: 6. The CDR3 DNA is TGTGCCAGTAACCCGGACAGGGGGTTCGGGGAGCTGTTTTTT. Translation: CASNPDRGFGELFF.

This sequence joins TRBV3-1 (or the pseudogene TRBV3-2) and TRBJ2-7; 10 bases are a match to TRBD1. CDR3 length equals 14 residues. With 4 bases clipped from V and 5 bases from J, the junction kept 5 bases outside the gene matches. Germline loops: CDR1 LGHDT, CDR2 YNNKEL (reference sequence). CDR3 residues: CASSRSGTGDEQYF. CDR3 nucleotide sequence: TGTGCCAGCAGCCGCTCCGGGACAGGGGACGAGCAGTACTTC.

The chain links TRBV19 to TRBJ2-7; D may be TRBD1 (6 bases). The germline V gene encodes CDR1 LNHDA and CDR2 SQIVND (reference sequence). V was clipped by 5 bases and J by 1 base, with 12 bases between them. CDR3 length: 14 residues. CDR3 sequence (DNA): TGTGCCAGTAGTCCCAGGGGTGGGTCCTACGAGCAGTACTTC. Translated, it gives CASSPRGGSYEQYF.

This chain links TRBV9 with TRBJ2-7, with TRBD1 identical over 9 bases. The CDR3 is 15 residues long. CDR1 is SGDLS and CDR2 is YYNGEE in the germline V gene. J gave up 5 bases and V 3 bases, and 9 bases lay outside the gene matches. CDR3 DNA: TGTGCCAGCAGCGGTTCGCAGGACAGGGGACACGAGCAGTACTTC. This encodes CASSGSQDRGHEQYF.

The chain uses TRBV28 and TRBJ2-6; the D gene is possibly TRBD1 (5 bases). The CDR3 loop spans 17 amino acids. Germline V gene sequence: CDR1 MDHEN, CDR2 SYDVKM. V dropped 6 bases and J dropped 2 bases, with 17 bases sitting between them. In DNA, the CDR3 is TGTGCCAGCAGCCGATTCTCCGCAGGGCCTGGGGCCAACGTCCTGACTTTC. It yields the protein CASSRFSAGPGANVLTF.

The V and J genes are TRBV27 and TRBJ2-3; D might be TRBD1 (5 bases). Germline-derived CDR1 and CDR2 are MNHEY and SMNVEV (reference sequence). The CDR3 runs 20 residues. The germline V and J ends were trimmed by 6 bases and 0 bases, with 28 bases remaining between them. This CDR3 reads CASSYLCLDSKCTSTDTQYF. CDR3 nucleotides: TGTGCCAGCAGCTACCTATGCTTAGACAGTAAATGTACTAGCACAGATACGCAGTATTTT.

This clone was seen ten or more times. The gene calls are TRBV24-1 and TRBJ2-2; 10 bases agree with TRBD1. The CDR3 is 15 residues long. The junction had 8 bases not matched to a gene; V was cut back by 11 bases and J by 3 bases. Germline lookup yields CDR1 KGHDR and CDR2 SFDVKD. CDR3 in amino acids: CAIQSGTGDTGELFF. The CDR3 DNA follows: TGTGCCATACAATCCGGGACAGGGGACACCGGGGAGCTGTTTTTT.

This chain joins TRBV12-3 or TRBV12-4 and TRBJ2-7, with a possible D match to TRBD1 (6 bases). V was clipped by 8 bases and J by 7 bases, with 18 bases between them. The CDR3 covers 13 residues. The CDR3 region has the DNA TGTGCCAGCTTAATTTCTCCAAGGGGGGAGCAGTACTTC. Translation gives CASLISPRGEQYF.

The chain combines TRBV11-2 with TRBJ2-1; 14 positions match TRBD2. Germline CDR1 is SGHAT and CDR2 is FQNNGV. Trimming at V came to 5 bases and at J to 1 base, leaving 4 bases not matched to a gene. This CDR3 has 17 amino acids. CDR3 bases: TGTGCCAGCAGCCGGCGACTAGCGGGAGGGTCCTACAATGAGCAGTTCTTC. Its protein product is CASSRRLAGGSYNEQFF.

The chain recombines TRBV11-2 with TRBJ1-1; maybe TRBD1 (5 bases). Trimming took off 1 base at V and 5 bases at J, with 11 bases between the two ends. Germline CDR1 reads SGHAT; CDR2 reads FQNNGV. The CDR3 has 14 residues. CDR3 amino acids: CASSLAGGWTEAFF. The DNA for the CDR3 is TGTGCCAGCAGCTTAGCGGGGGGTTGGACTGAAGCTTTCTTT.

The chain links TRBV28 to TRBJ2-7; 11 bases line up with TRBD2. CDR1 and CDR2 (germline): MDHEN, SYDVKM. The CDR3 is 17 amino acids. V lost 3 bases to trimming and J lost 5 bases; unmatched junction nucleotides: 12. CDR3 bases: TGTGCCAGCAGTTTTCCGGTTAGCGGGAGGGCCCGGAACGAGCAGTACTTC. Its translation is CASSFPVSGRARNEQYF.

The CDR3 loop reads CASSLITRWETQYF. DNA for the CDR3: TGTGCCAGCAGTCTTATAACTAGGTGGGAGACCCAGTACTTC. This sequence joins TRBV28 and TRBJ2-5, with D possibly matching TRBD2 (5 bases). This CDR3 spans 14 amino acids. V lost 5 bases to trimming and J lost 5 bases, with 15 bases between them. Germline values: CDR1 MDHEN, CDR2 SYDVKM.

This sequence joins TRBV2 and TRBJ1-2, with D possibly being TRBD1 (6 bases). CDR1 SNHLY and CDR2 FYNNEI come from the germline V gene. The CDR3 contains 16 residues. V gave up 10 bases and J gave up 5 bases, with 26 bases separating them. The CDR3 sequence is CAIPTGRVSGGYGYTF. CDR3 DNA sequence: TGTGCCATCCCTACAGGGAGAGTATCGGGCGGGTATGGCTACACCTTC.